The rows below give T cell receptor beta chains drawn from one sample of a study of beta chain features in type 1 diabetes. TCRdb's table, derived via immunoSEQ multiplex PCR, lists solely in-frame clones and lacks some. The sample has fewer than 250,000 clones; about 14% are singletons. The sequenced sample was naive CD4+ T cells from blood. The receptors shown here come from a woman in her thirties or forties in good health. The conserved cysteine and the conserved F or W are not part of the CDR3 here. Clone size is shown for a subset of rows, as once, few, many or a class of expanded clone.

few | TRBV5-8 | ASSYAATNYGYT
NA | TRBV7-2 | ASSLALAGAGEQY
NA | TRBV9 | ASSATPGYTGELF
NA | TRBV5-5 | ASSLGVGGYNIQY
NA | TRBV10-3 | AISELLLSSNTGELF
NA | TRBV5-1 | ASSLDWGPYNEQF
NA | TRBV25-1 | ASSESGRGTDTQY
few | TRBV11-2 | ASTQGLAGGTDTQY
NA | TRBV7-8 | ASSLADRAFQETQY
few | TRBV5-1 | ASSLLSGGAYNEQF
few | TRBV7-2 | ASAFSSDIQY
few | TRBV7-9 | ASSLSPGVPYGYT
NA | TRBV9 | ASSEGQGHYGYT
few | TRBV4-2 | ASSLGEVEQF
few | TRBV18 | ASLDRGDTEAF
NA | TRBV25-1 | ASSNTGQGGYT